These 17 T cell receptor beta chains originate from one sample sequenced in a study of blood T cell repertoires in COVID-19 (dated by TCRdb to the early 2020s). Libraries were made using the immunoSEQ multiplex PCR assay. TCRdb's version of the immuneACCESS table is confined to in-frame rearrangements and falls short of the full clone set. An unresolved V gene accounts for under half of the shortfall where checked; the remainder is of unknown origin. The sample includes some 110,000 clones, with approximately 87% observed a single time. The top ten clones comprise approximately 2.1% of the sample. Sequencing used peripheral blood. These receptors were taken from a man younger than 45 with acute or convalescent COVID-19.

The rearrangement links TRBV27 to TRBJ1-6, with 7 bases aligning to TRBD1. J was trimmed by 9 bases and V by 7 bases; bases with no gene match: 9. The CDR3 runs 14 residues. CDR1 is MNHEY and CDR2 is SMNVEV in the germline V gene (reference sequence). CDR3 amino acids: CASTPGTAVSPLHF. DNA of the CDR3: TGTGCCAGCACCCCCGGGACAGCGGTTTCACCCCTCCACTTT.

J is TRBJ2-7 and V is TRBV6-5, with 12 bases identical to TRBD1. The CDR3 contains 14 residues. Trimming removed 6 bases from V and 4 bases from J; junction bases left unmatched: 4. Germline V gene lookup returns CDR1 MNHEY and CDR2 SVGAGI. Here the CDR3 DNA reads TGTGCCAGCAGCCCGGGACAGGGGGCTTACGAGCAGTACTTC. Its translation: CASSPGQGAYEQYF.

This clone was seen just once. The rearrangement joins TRBV7-9 to TRBJ2-3, with no clear D. This CDR3 is built from 15 residues. Deletions cut 5 bases from V and 0 bases from J, with 12 bases between. CDR1 and CDR2 (germline): SEHNR, FQNEAQ (reference sequence). CDR3: CASSPRLVSTDTQYF. The CDR3 DNA follows: TGTGCCAGCAGCCCAAGACTCGTTAGCACAGATACGCAGTATTTT.

This chain joins TRBV27 and TRBJ1-4, with 12 bases fitting TRBD1. The germline gives CDR1 MNHEY, CDR2 SMNVEV (reference sequence). The ends lost 5 bases at V and 4 bases at J; junction bases unmatched: 14. CDR3 length: 19 amino acids. Here the CDR3 DNA reads TGTGCCAGCAGTCCAATCGGGACAGGGGGCGGAATAATTAATGAAAAACTGTTTTTT. It codes for CASSPIGTGGGIINEKLFF.

The chain's CDR3 is CASSLTMNTEAFF. Here the CDR3 DNA reads TGTGCCAGCAGCTTGACTATGAACACTGAAGCTTTCTTT. J is TRBJ1-1 and V is TRBV5-5; D gene uncertain. CDR3 length: 13 amino acids. Germline V gene data show CDR1 as SGHKS and CDR2 as YYEKEE (reference sequence). Trimming took 1 base from V and 0 from J, leaving 4 bases between them.

The V call is TRBV19, the J call TRBJ2-5; TRBD1 agrees at 12 bases. The CDR3 is 15 residues long. Germline loops: CDR1 LNHDA, CDR2 SQIVND (reference sequence). V lost 6 bases, J lost 1 base, and 3 bases stayed unmatched. This CDR3 is CASRPGQGAQETQYF. Here the CDR3 DNA reads TGTGCCAGTAGGCCGGGACAGGGGGCCCAAGAGACCCAGTACTTC.

The chain joins TRBV19 to TRBJ1-6; 7 bases fit TRBD1. Germline V CDR1 and CDR2: LNHDA, SQIVND (reference sequence). J gave up 6 bases and V 4 bases, and 0 bases lay outside the gene matches. The CDR3 extends over 13 amino acids. The CDR3 DNA sequence: TGTGCCAGTAGTAACAGGGGTAATTCACCCCTCCACTTT. Amino acid sequence: CASSNRGNSPLHF.

Only one count was recorded for this clone. This chain uses TRBV19 with TRBJ1-5; tentative D call: TRBD1 (6 bases). The CDR3 covers 13 residues. The ends were cut back, 7 bases at V and 7 bases at J, with 14 bases in the middle. CDR1 is LNHDA and CDR2 is SQIVND in the germline V gene (reference sequence). DNA of the CDR3: TGTGCCAGTAAGGGGCCAGGGGTGCAGCCCCAGCATTTT. Its protein is CASKGPGVQPQHF.

The DNA for the CDR3 is TGTGCCAGCAGTCAACTCGACAATGAGCAGTTCTTC. Protein product: CASSQLDNEQFF. V usage is TRBV6-5 and J usage is TRBJ2-1; D is unresolved. V lost 5 bases and J lost 5, with 7 bases in between. CDR1 is MNHEY, CDR2 SVGAGI, per germline. This CDR3 contains 12 residues.

The chain joins TRBV12-3 or TRBV12-4 to TRBJ2-7; a possible D gene is TRBD1 (5 bases). This CDR3 contains 13 residues. V lost 3 bases, J lost 6 bases, and 12 bases lay in between. The DNA for the CDR3 is TGTGCCAGCAGTTTTAAACAGGCAGGCGAGCAGTACGTC. Amino acid sequence: CASSFKQAGEQYV.

V and J are TRBV29-1 and TRBJ2-1, with TRBD1 identical over 7 bases. CDR1 and CDR2 from the germline V gene are SQVTM and ANQGSEA. The CDR3 loop spans 13 amino acids. J was trimmed by 7 bases and V by 7 bases; bases with no gene match: 10. The CDR3 sequence is CSAGPLRGNEQFF. In DNA, the CDR3 is TGCAGCGCCGGGCCTCTCAGGGGGAATGAGCAGTTCTTC.

This CDR3 is CASSQGGISGYTF. The DNA of the CDR3 is TGTGCCAGCAGCCAGGGAGGTATCTCTGGCTACACCTTC. This chain links TRBV4-2 with TRBJ1-2; D call uncertain. The germline V and J ends were trimmed by 3 bases and 7 bases, with 12 bases remaining between them. The length of the CDR3 is 13 residues. Germline CDR1 is LGHNA and CDR2 is YNFKEQ.

This chain joins TRBV7-2 and TRBJ1-3; D is undetermined. Trimming removed 1 base at V and 5 bases at J, with 12 bases between. CDR1 is SGHTA and CDR2 is FQGNSA in the germline V gene. The CDR3 has 15 residues. In nucleotides, the CDR3 is TGTGCCAGCAGCTTAGAGAGGGCGCGAAGAAACACCATATATTTT. It codes for CASSLERARRNTIYF.

The chain is built from TRBV7-6 and TRBJ2-1, with a possible D match to TRBD2 (6 bases). CDR1 SGHVS and CDR2 FNYEAQ come from the germline V gene. The CDR3 covers 17 residues. Trimming stripped 1 base from V and 0 bases from J, with 13 bases between. The CDR3 reads CASSLETSRSSYNEQFF. For the CDR3, the DNA is TGTGCCAGCAGCTTAGAGACTAGTCGAAGCTCCTACAATGAGCAGTTCTTC.

The chain recombines TRBV10-3 with TRBJ1-4, with 11 bases that match TRBD1. The germline V gene has CDR1 ENHRY and CDR2 SYGVKD. The CDR3 consists of 14 residues. Trimming removed 6 bases from V and 12 bases from J; junction bases left unmatched: 9. CDR3 coding DNA: TGTGCCATCAGCGAAGGACAGGGGGCCGGGGAACTGTTTTTT. It translates to CAISEGQGAGELFF.

The V call is TRBV12-2, the J call TRBJ1-4. TRBV12-2 is a documented pseudogene. The CDR3 consists of 18 residues. In DNA form, the CDR3 reads TGTGCAAGTCGCTTATGGATGGGAGGGACCTCGCGGGATGAAAAACTGTTTTTT. Amino acid sequence: CASRLWMGGTSRDEKLFF.

The chain uses TRBV3-1 (or the pseudogene TRBV3-2) and TRBJ2-3; a possible D gene is TRBD2 (6 bases). Germline-derived CDR1 and CDR2 are LGHDT and YNNKEL (reference sequence). Trimming cost V 0 bases and J 0 bases, with 19 bases left between them. This CDR3 region has 19 residues. CDR3 DNA: TGTGCCAGCAGCCAAGATGAAGGGAAACGGGGGTCTAGCACAGATACGCAGTATTTT. Its protein product is CASSQDEGKRGSSTDTQYF.